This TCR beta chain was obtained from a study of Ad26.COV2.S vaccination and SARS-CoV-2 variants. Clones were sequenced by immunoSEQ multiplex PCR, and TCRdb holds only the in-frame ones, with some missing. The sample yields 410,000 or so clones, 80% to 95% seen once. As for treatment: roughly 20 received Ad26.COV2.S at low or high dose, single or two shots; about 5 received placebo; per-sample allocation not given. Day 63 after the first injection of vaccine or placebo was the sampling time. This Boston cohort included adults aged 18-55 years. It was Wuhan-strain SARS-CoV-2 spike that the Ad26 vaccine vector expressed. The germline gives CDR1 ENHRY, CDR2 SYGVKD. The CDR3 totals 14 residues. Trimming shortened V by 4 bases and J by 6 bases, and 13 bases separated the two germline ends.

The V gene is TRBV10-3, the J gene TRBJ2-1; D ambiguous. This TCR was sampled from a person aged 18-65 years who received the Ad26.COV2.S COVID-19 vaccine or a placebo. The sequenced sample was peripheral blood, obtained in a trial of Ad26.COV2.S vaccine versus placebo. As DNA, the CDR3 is TGTGCCATCAGTGTTGAGAGTACGGGCAATGAGCAGTTCTTC. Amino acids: CAISVESTGNEQFF.